The sample holds a few counts of the clone carrying this T cell receptor beta chain. Antigen specificity is unknown. These data originate in a study of blood T cells in healthy people across ages. Findings of the study overall: TCR beta diversity per million T cells fell roughly linearly with age.

The CDR3 is 15 amino acids. V was pared by 6 bases and J by 7 bases, with 10 bases of the junction left unmatched. It was with a sample-barcoded 5' primer and a J-beta primer mix that a second PCR of roughly 7 to 12 cycles was run. Each of the samples gave a minimum of 2.5 million paired-end reads that contained CDR3. Using its own MiXCR run on the 5' RACE reads, TCRdb lists one record per CDR3 protein. The sample shows hundreds of thousands of distinct CDR3 sequences, over 45% of them seen only once. This TCR derives from a man under 40 in good health. The material sequenced was blood. The chain couples TRBV12-3 or TRBV12-4 to TRBJ2-2; 8 bases line up with TRBD2. The CDR3 DNA is TGTGCCAGCAGGATCCAAGCGGGGGTTCGCGGGGAGCTGTTTTTT. Protein sequence: CASRIQAGVRGELFF.